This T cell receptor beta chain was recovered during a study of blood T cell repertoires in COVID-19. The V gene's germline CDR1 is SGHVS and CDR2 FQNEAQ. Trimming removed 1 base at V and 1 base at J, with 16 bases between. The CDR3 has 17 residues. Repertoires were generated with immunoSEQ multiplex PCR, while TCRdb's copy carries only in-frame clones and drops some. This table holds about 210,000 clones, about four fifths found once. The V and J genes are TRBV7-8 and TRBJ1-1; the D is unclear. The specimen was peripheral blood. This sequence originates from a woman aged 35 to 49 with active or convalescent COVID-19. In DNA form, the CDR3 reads TGTGCCAGCAGCTTAGTTCGTCCGGGATTTTCGAACACTGAAGCTTTCTTT. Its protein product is CASSLVRPGFSNTEAFF.